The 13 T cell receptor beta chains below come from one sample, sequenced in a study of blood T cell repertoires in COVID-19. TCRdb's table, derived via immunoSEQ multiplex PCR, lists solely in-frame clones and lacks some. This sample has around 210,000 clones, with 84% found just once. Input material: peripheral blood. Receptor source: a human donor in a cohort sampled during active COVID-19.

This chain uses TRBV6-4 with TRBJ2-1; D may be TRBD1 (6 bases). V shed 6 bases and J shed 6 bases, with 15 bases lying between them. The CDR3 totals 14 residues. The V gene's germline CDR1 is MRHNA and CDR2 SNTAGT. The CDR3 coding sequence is TGTGCCAGCAGGGCAGGGGTTTGGGGCAATGAGCAGTTCTTC. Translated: CASRAGVWGNEQFF.

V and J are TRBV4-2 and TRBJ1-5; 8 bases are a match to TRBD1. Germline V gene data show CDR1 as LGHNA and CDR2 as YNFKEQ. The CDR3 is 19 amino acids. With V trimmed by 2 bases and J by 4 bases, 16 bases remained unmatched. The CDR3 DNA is TGTGCCAGCAGCCAAAACATTTACAGGACAGGGTTCCGGAATCAGCCCCAGCATTTT. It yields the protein CASSQNIYRTGFRNQPQHF.

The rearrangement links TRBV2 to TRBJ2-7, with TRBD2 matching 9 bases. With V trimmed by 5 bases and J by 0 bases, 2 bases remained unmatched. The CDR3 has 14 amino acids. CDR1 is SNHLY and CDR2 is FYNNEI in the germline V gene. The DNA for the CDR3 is TGTGCCAGCAGTAGCGGGAGGAACTCCTACGAGCAGTACTTC. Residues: CASSSGRNSYEQYF.

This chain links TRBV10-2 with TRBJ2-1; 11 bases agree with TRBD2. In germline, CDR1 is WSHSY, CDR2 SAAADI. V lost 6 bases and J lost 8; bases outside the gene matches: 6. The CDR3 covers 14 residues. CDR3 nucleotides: TGCGCCAGCAGGGCGACTAGCGGGAACGATGAGCAGTTCTTC. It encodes CASRATSGNDEQFF.

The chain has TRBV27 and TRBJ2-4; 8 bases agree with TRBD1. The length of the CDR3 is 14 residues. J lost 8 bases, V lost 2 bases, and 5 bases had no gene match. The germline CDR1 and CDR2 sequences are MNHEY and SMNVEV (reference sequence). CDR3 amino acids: CASSLRQGSDIQYF. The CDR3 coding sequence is TGTGCCAGCAGTTTAAGACAGGGGTCTGACATTCAGTACTTC.

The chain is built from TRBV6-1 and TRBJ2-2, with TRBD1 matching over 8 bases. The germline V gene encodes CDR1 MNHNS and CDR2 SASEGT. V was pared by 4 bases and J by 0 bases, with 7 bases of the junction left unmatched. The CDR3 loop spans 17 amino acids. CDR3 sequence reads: CASSAWTGRPNTGELFF. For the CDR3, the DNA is TGTGCCAGCAGTGCCTGGACAGGGAGACCGAACACCGGGGAGCTGTTTTTT.

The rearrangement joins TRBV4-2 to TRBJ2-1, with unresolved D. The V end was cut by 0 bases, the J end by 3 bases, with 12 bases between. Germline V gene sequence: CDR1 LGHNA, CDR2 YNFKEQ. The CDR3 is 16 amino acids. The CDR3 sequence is CASSQEKHINYNEQFF. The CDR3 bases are TGTGCCAGCAGCCAAGAGAAACACATTAACTACAATGAGCAGTTCTTC.

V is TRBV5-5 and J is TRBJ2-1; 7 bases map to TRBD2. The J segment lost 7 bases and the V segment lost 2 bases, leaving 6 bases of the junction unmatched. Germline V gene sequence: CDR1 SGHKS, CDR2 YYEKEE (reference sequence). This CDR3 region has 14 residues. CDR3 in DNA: TGTGCCAGCAGCTTAATGGGAGGGGCGAATGAGCAGTTCTTC. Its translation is CASSLMGGANEQFF. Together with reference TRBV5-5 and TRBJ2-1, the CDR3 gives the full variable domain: DAGVTQSPTHLIKTRGQQVTLRCSPISGHKSVSWYQQVLGQGPQFIFQYYEKEERGRGNFPDRFSARQFPNYSSELNVNALLLGDSALYLCASSLMGGANEQFFGPGTRLTVL.

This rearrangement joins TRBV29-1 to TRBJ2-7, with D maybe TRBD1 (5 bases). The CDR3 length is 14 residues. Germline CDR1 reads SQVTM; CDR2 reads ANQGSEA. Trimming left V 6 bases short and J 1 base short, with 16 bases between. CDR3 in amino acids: CSVAPGTGSYEQYF. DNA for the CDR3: TGCAGCGTGGCCCCCGGAACAGGATCCTACGAGCAGTACTTC.

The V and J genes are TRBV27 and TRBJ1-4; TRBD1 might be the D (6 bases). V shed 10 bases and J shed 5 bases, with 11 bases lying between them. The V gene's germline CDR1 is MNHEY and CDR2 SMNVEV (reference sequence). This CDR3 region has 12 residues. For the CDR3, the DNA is TGTGCCACACAGGGTCCCAATGAAAAACTGTTTTTT. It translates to CATQGPNEKLFF.

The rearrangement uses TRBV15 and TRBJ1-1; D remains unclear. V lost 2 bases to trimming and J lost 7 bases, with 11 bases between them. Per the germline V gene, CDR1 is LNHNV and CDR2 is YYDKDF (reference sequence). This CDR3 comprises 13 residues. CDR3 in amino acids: CATSRNRRDEAFF. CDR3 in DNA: TGTGCCACCAGCAGAAATCGGAGGGATGAAGCTTTCTTT.

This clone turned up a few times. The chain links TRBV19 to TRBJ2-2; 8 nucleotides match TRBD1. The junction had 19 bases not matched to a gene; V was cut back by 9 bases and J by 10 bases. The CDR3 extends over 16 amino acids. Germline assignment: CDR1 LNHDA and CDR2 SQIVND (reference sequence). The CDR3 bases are TGTGCCAGAGAATTAAGCGGACAGGGCTCTGTTGTGGAGCTGTTTTTT. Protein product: CARELSGQGSVVELFF.

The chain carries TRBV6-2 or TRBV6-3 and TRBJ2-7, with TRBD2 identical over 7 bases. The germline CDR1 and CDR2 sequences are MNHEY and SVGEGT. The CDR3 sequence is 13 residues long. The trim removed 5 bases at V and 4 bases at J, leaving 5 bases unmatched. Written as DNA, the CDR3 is TGTGCCAGCAGTCCGAGGACTAGATACGAGCAGTACTTC. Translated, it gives CASSPRTRYEQYF.